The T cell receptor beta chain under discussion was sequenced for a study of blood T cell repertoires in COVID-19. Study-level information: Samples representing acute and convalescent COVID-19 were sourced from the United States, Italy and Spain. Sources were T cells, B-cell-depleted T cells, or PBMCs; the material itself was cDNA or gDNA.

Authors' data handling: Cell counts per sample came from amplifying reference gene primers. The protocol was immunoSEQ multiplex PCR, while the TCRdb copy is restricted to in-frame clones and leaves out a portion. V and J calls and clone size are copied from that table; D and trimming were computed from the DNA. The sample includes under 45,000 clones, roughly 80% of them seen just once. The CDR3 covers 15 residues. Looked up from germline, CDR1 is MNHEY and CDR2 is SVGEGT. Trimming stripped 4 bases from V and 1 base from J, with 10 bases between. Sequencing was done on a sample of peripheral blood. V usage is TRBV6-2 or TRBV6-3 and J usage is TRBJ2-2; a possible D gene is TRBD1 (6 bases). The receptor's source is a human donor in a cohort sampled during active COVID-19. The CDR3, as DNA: TGTGCCAGCAGTTTCCCGACAGGGAACACCGGGGAGCTGTTTTTT. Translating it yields CASSFPTGNTGELFF.